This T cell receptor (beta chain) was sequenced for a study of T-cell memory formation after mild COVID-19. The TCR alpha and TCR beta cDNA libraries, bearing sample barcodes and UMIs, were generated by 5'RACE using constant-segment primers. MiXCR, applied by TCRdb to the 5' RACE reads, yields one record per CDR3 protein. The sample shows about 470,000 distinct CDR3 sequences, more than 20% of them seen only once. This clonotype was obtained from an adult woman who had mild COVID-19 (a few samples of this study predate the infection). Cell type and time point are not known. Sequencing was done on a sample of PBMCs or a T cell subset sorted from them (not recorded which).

CDR3 in DNA: TGTGCCAGCAGCCTACGGACCTGGGGCACAGATACGCAGTATTTT. This gives the protein CASSLRTWGTDTQYF. This chain joins TRBV5-6 and TRBJ2-3; D not resolved. From germline, CDR1 is SGHDT and CDR2 YYEEEE. The ends were cut back, 4 bases at V and 1 base at J, with 13 bases in the middle. CDR3 size: 15 residues.